Listed below are T cell receptor beta chains from one sample, sequenced in a study of T cell repertoires in aging, cancer and after chemotherapy. TCRdb fed the multiplex PCR reads into MiXCR, producing one record per CDR3 protein. The sample includes 10,000 to 15,000 distinct CDR3 sequences, around 29% of them seen just once. The specimen was blood. These TCRs come from a human donor in good health. The donor label of this sample is uncertain. The CDR3 runs from the conserved cysteine through the conserved F or W. Each record gives: CDR3 protein, CDR3 DNA, clone size, D gene, V gene, J gene. The D gene is left open where the match is weak. Not every row has a clone size; where given, it reads once, few, many or a size class.

CDR3 protein: CASSWGTQNYGYTF
CDR3 DNA: TGTGCCAGCAGTTGGGGAACACAGAACTATGGCTACACCTTC
clone size: .
D gene: .
V gene: TRBV12-3/TRBV12-4
J gene: TRBJ1-2

CDR3 protein: CASSFFASGAYEQYF
CDR3 DNA: TGTGCCAGCAGTTTTTTCGCTAGCGGGGCTTACGAGCAGTACTTC
clone size: .
D gene: TRBD2
V gene: TRBV12-3/TRBV12-4
J gene: TRBJ2-7

CDR3 protein: CASNRGGGRYGYTF
CDR3 DNA: TGTGCCAGCAATAGAGGGGGGGGCCGGTATGGCTACACCTTC
clone size: few
D gene: .
V gene: TRBV6-5
J gene: TRBJ1-2

CDR3 protein: CASNPGQGSYNEQFF
CDR3 DNA: TGTGCCAGCAACCCGGGACAGGGGTCCTACAATGAGCAGTTCTTC
clone size: medium-sized
D gene: TRBD1
V gene: TRBV6-5
J gene: TRBJ2-1

CDR3 protein: CASSIQGLAGELFF
CDR3 DNA: TGCGCCAGCAGCATTCAGGGTCTGGCCGGGGAGCTGTTTTTT
clone size: few
D gene: .
V gene: TRBV5-1
J gene: TRBJ2-2

CDR3 protein: CASSTSGTPSYEQYF
CDR3 DNA: TGTGCCAGTAGTACGTCCGGGACACCATCCTACGAGCAGTACTTC
clone size: .
D gene: .
V gene: TRBV19
J gene: TRBJ2-7

CDR3 protein: CASSYVGQGGYTF
CDR3 DNA: TGTGCCAGCAGTTACGTCGGACAGGGGGGCTACACCTTC
clone size: few
D gene: TRBD1
V gene: TRBV6-6
J gene: TRBJ1-2

CDR3 protein: CASSIGNSPLHF
CDR3 DNA: TGTGCCAGTAGTATTGGGAATTCACCCCTCCACTTT
clone size: medium-sized
D gene: .
V gene: TRBV19
J gene: TRBJ1-6

CDR3 protein: CASSRIGQGAPTGELFF
CDR3 DNA: TGTGCCAGCAGCCGAATCGGACAGGGGGCACCGACCGGGGAGCTGTTTTTT
clone size: .
D gene: TRBD1
V gene: TRBV5-5
J gene: TRBJ2-2

CDR3 protein: CAWSCTLGQGLSYNSPLHF
CDR3 DNA: TGTGCCTGGAGTTGTACCCTGGGACAGGGTCTCTCCTATAATTCACCCCTCCACTTT
clone size: .
D gene: TRBD1
V gene: TRBV30
J gene: TRBJ1-6

CDR3 protein: CASSLAFNSPLHF
CDR3 DNA: TGTGCCAGTAGTCTCGCGTTTAATTCACCCCTCCACTTT
clone size: medium-sized
D gene: .
V gene: TRBV19
J gene: TRBJ1-6

CDR3 protein: CASSAKGLGQPQHF
CDR3 DNA: TGTGCCAGCAGCGCGAAGGGGTTGGGCCAGCCCCAGCATTTT
clone size: medium-sized
D gene: .
V gene: TRBV5-6
J gene: TRBJ1-5

CDR3 protein: CASSLAPRNPTDTQYF
CDR3 DNA: TGTGCCAGCAGTTTAGCCCCCCGAAACCCCACAGATACGCAGTATTTT
clone size: .
D gene: .
V gene: TRBV27
J gene: TRBJ2-3

CDR3 protein: CSVEDTLGAKNIQYF
CDR3 DNA: TGCAGCGTTGAAGATACGTTGGGAGCCAAAAACATTCAGTACTTC
clone size: medium-sized
D gene: .
V gene: TRBV29-1
J gene: TRBJ2-4

CDR3 protein: CASSSPTGLDEKLFF
CDR3 DNA: TGTGCCAGCAGCTCCCCAACAGGGTTAGATGAAAAACTGTTTTTT
clone size: .
D gene: .
V gene: TRBV5-6
J gene: TRBJ1-4

CDR3 protein: CASSPSPSVAFF
CDR3 DNA: TGTGCCAGCAGTCCCAGCCCCTCGGTGGCTTTCTTT
clone size: .
D gene: .
V gene: TRBV27
J gene: TRBJ1-1

CDR3 protein: CATSKDPSSYEQYF
CDR3 DNA: TGTGCCACCAGCAAAGATCCCAGCTCCTACGAGCAGTACTTC
clone size: few
D gene: .
V gene: TRBV15
J gene: TRBJ2-7

CDR3 protein: CASSFAGVGGYTF
CDR3 DNA: TGTGCCAGCAGTTTCGCCGGGGTCGGGGGCTACACCTTC
clone size: few
D gene: .
V gene: TRBV6-5
J gene: TRBJ1-2

CDR3 protein: CAWSVGTGAYEQYF
CDR3 DNA: TGTGCCTGGAGTGTCGGGACTGGAGCCTACGAGCAGTACTTC
clone size: medium-sized
D gene: .
V gene: TRBV30
J gene: TRBJ2-7

CDR3 protein: CAISESAFEGVAFF
CDR3 DNA: TGTGCCATCAGTGAGTCCGCATTCGAGGGTGTTGCTTTCTTT
clone size: .
D gene: .
V gene: TRBV10-3
J gene: TRBJ1-1

CDR3 protein: CASSLTGGEQYF
CDR3 DNA: TGTGCCAGCAGCTTGACAGGGGGCGAGCAGTACTTC
clone size: few
D gene: TRBD1
V gene: TRBV7-9
J gene: TRBJ2-7

CDR3 protein: CASKSGGVRNNEQFF
CDR3 DNA: TGTGCCAGCAAAAGCGGGGGGGTAAGAAACAATGAGCAGTTCTTC
clone size: .
D gene: TRBD2
V gene: TRBV6-5
J gene: TRBJ2-1

CDR3 protein: CATSRGGATYEQYF
CDR3 DNA: TGTGCCACCAGCAGAGGAGGGGCTACCTACGAGCAGTACTTC
clone size: medium-sized
D gene: .
V gene: TRBV15
J gene: TRBJ2-7

CDR3 protein: CASNLDTSGNTIYF
CDR3 DNA: TGTGCCAGTAATCTTGATACCTCTGGAAACACCATATATTTT
clone size: .
D gene: .
V gene: TRBV19
J gene: TRBJ1-3

CDR3 protein: CASSSHLDRAVGEKLFF
CDR3 DNA: TGTGCCAGCAGTTCCCACCTAGACAGGGCGGTTGGGGAAAAACTGTTTTTT
clone size: .
D gene: TRBD1
V gene: TRBV13
J gene: TRBJ1-4

CDR3 protein: CSASGSGGNEKLFF
CDR3 DNA: TGCAGTGCTAGTGGGAGCGGAGGGAATGAAAAACTGTTTTTT
clone size: .
D gene: .
V gene: TRBV20-1
J gene: TRBJ1-4

CDR3 protein: CASSGGRITEAFF
CDR3 DNA: TGTGCCAGCAGCGGCGGACGAATCACTGAAGCTTTCTTT
clone size: medium-sized
D gene: .
V gene: TRBV11-1
J gene: TRBJ1-1

CDR3 protein: CAWRGGAQYEQYF
CDR3 DNA: TGTGCCTGGAGGGGGGGGGCCCAGTACGAGCAGTACTTC
clone size: .
D gene: .
V gene: TRBV30
J gene: TRBJ2-7

CDR3 protein: CASSNTGTEAFF
CDR3 DNA: TGTGCCAGCAGCAACACGGGGACTGAAGCTTTCTTT
clone size: .
D gene: .
V gene: TRBV7-6
J gene: TRBJ1-1

CDR3 protein: CASQGQTMNTEAFF
CDR3 DNA: TGTGCCAGCCAGGGACAGACGATGAACACTGAAGCTTTCTTT
clone size: .
D gene: TRBD1
V gene: TRBV12-3/TRBV12-4
J gene: TRBJ1-1

CDR3 protein: CASSERMGNTIYF
CDR3 DNA: TGTGCCAGCAGTGAGCGAATGGGAAACACCATATATTTT
clone size: .
D gene: .
V gene: TRBV6-1
J gene: TRBJ1-3

CDR3 protein: CASSLGTRSSYEQYF
CDR3 DNA: TGCGCCAGCAGCTTGGGGACGAGAAGCTCCTACGAGCAGTACTTC
clone size: .
D gene: .
V gene: TRBV5-1
J gene: TRBJ2-7

CDR3 protein: CASSPSFSSYEQYF
CDR3 DNA: TGTGCCAGCTCACCATCATTCAGTTCCTACGAGCAGTACTTC
clone size: medium-sized
D gene: .
V gene: TRBV18
J gene: TRBJ2-7

CDR3 protein: CASSDRQGSNSPLHF
CDR3 DNA: TGTGCCAGCAGTGATCGACAGGGTTCAAATTCACCCCTCCACTTT
clone size: .
D gene: TRBD1
V gene: TRBV6-1
J gene: TRBJ1-6

CDR3 protein: CASSLSFTGEWETQYF
CDR3 DNA: TGTGCCAGCAGTTTATCCTTTACAGGGGAGTGGGAGACCCAGTACTTC
clone size: .
D gene: TRBD1
V gene: TRBV27
J gene: TRBJ2-5

CDR3 protein: CASRSPGEMADTQYF
CDR3 DNA: TGCGCCAGCAGGAGTCCGGGGGAAATGGCAGATACGCAGTATTTT
clone size: few
D gene: .
V gene: TRBV5-1
J gene: TRBJ2-3

CDR3 protein: CASTGTNTDTQYF
CDR3 DNA: TGTGCCTCAACCGGGACCAACACAGATACGCAGTATTTT
clone size: .
D gene: .
V gene: TRBV12-3/TRBV12-4
J gene: TRBJ2-3